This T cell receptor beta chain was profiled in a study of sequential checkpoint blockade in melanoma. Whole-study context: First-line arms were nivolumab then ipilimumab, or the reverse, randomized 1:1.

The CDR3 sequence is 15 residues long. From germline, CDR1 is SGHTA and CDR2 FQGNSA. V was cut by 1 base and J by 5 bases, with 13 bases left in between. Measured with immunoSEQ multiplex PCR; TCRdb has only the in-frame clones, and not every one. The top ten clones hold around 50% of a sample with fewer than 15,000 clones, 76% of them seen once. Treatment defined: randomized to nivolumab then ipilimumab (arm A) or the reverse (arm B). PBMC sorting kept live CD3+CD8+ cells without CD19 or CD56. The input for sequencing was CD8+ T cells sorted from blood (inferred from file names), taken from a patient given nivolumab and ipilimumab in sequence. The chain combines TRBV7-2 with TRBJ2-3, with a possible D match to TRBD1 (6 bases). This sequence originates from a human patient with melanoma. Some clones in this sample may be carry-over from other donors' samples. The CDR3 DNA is TGTGCCAGCAGCTTAGAAGGGTACAGGGAAGATACGCAGTATTTT. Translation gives CASSLEGYREDTQYF.